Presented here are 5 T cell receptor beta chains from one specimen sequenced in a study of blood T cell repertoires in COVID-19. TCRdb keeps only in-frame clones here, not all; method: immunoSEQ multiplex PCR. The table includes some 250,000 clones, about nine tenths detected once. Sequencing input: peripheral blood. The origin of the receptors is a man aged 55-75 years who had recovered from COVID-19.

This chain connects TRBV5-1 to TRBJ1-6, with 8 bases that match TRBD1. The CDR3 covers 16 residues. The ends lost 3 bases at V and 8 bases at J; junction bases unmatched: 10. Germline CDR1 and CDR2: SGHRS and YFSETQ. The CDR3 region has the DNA TGCGCCAGCAGCTGGGACCAGACAGGGGAATATTCACCCCTCCACTTT. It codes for CASSWDQTGEYSPLHF.

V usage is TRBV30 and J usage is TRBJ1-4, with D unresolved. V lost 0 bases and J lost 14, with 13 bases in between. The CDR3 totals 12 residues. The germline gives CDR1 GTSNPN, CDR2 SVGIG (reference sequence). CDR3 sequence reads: CAWSVQHYGLFF. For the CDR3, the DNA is TGTGCCTGGAGTGTACAGCATTACGGCCTGTTTTTT.

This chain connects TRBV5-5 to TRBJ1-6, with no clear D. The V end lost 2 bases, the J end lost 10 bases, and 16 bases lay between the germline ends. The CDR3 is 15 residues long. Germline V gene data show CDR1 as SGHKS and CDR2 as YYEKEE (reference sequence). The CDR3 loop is CASSLELTSGSPLHF. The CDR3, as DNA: TGTGCCAGCAGCTTAGAGCTCACCTCGGGGTCACCCCTCCACTTT.

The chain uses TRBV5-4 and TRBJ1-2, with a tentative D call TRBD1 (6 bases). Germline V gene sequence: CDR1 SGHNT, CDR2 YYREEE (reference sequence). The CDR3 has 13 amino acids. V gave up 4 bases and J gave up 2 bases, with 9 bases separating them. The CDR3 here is CASSVQGNYGYTF. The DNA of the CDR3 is TGTGCCAGCAGCGTACAGGGAAACTATGGCTACACCTTC.

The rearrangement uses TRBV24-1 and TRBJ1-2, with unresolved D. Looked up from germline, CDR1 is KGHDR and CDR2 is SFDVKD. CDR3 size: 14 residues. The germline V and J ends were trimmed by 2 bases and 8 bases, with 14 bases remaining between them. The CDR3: CATSDSRQVLGYTF. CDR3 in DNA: TGTGCCACCAGTGATTCCAGGCAGGTGCTAGGCTACACCTTC.